This T cell receptor (beta chain) was retrieved from a study of T cells in Graves' hyperthyroidism and ophthalmopathy. Notes on the study in general: Ophthalmopathy was told apart from stable hyperthyroidism by a 13 V-J model.

CDR3 size: 17 residues. Germline CDR1 and CDR2: DFQATT and SNEGSKA (reference sequence). The V gene lost 3 bases and the J gene lost 0 bases, with 18 bases spanning the gap. On this clonotype itself: What it binds is not known.

Researchers amplified the TCR beta CDR3 regions from RNA transcripts. The study used the HTBI primer set for a first-round RT-PCR of the TCR CDR3. MiXCR, run by TCRdb on the multiplex PCR reads, gives a single entry per CDR3 protein. The profile shows about 300,000 distinct CDR3 sequences, roughly a fifth of them singletons. Every diagnosis used clinical symptoms, serum thyroxine and TRAb, thyroid ultrasound and orbital computed tomography. The PBMCs were sourced from fresh peripheral blood (about 9.7 ml). The receptor comes from a man aged 45-65 years with Graves' ophthalmopathy. The chain uses TRBV20-1 and TRBJ2-1, with a possible D match to TRBD2 (6 bases). The sequenced sample consisted of blood. DNA for the CDR3: TGCAGTGCTAGGAGCGGGTTGGGCCCCAGCTCCTACAATGAGCAGTTCTTC. This encodes CSARSGLGPSSYNEQFF.